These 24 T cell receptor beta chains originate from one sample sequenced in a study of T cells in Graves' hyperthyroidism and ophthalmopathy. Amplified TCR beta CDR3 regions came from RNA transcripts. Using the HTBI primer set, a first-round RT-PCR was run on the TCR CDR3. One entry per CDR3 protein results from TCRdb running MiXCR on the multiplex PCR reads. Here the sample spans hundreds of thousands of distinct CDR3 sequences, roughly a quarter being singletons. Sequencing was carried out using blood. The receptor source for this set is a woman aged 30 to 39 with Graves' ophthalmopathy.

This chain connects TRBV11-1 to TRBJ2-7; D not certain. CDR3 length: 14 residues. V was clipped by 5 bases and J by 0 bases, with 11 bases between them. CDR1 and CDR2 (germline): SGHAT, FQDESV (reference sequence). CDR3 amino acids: CASSVGSDSYEQYF. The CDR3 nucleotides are TGTGCCAGCAGCGTAGGTTCCGACTCCTACGAGCAGTACTTC.

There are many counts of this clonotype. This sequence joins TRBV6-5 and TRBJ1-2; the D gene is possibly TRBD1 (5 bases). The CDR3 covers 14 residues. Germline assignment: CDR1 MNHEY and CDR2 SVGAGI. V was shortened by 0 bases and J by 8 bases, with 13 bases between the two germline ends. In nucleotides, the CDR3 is TGTGCCAGCAGTTACTCTCCCCTATGGGGCGGCTACACCTTC. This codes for CASSYSPLWGGYTF.

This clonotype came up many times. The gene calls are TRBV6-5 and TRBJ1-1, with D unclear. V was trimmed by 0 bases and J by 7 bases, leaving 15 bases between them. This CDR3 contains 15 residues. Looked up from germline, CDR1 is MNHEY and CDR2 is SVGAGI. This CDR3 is CASSYSEEGINEAFF. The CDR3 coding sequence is TGTGCCAGCAGTTACTCTGAGGAAGGGATTAATGAAGCTTTCTTT.

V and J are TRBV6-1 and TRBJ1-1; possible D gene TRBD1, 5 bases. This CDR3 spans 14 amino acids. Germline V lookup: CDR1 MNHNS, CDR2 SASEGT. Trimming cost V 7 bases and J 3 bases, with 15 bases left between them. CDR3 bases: TGTGCCAGCACGCAGGGCGGTCAGGACACTGAAGCTTTCTTT. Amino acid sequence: CASTQGGQDTEAFF.

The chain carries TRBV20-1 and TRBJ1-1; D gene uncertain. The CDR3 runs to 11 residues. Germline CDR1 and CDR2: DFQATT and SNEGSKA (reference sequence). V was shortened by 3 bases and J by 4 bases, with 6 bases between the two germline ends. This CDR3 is CSARRVTEAFF. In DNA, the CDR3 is TGCAGTGCTAGGAGGGTCACTGAAGCTTTCTTT.

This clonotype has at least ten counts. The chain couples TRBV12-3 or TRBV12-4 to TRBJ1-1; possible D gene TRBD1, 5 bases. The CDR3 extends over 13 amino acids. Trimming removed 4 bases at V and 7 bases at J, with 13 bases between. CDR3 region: CASSSRAWGEAFF. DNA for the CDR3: TGTGCCAGCAGTTCCAGGGCGTGGGGTGAAGCTTTCTTT.

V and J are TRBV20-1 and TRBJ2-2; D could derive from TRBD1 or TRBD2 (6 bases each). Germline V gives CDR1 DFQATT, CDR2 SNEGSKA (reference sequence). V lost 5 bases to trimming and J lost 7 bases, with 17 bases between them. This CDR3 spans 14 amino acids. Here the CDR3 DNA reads TGCAGTGCTCGTGTCGGGGGACAAAGCGGGGAGCTGTTTTTT. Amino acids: CSARVGGQSGELFF.

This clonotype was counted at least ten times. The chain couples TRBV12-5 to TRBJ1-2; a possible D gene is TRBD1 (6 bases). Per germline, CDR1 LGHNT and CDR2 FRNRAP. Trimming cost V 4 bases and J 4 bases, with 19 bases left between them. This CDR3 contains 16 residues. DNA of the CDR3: TGTGCTAGTGGTTCACTCTCGGACAGAAGAGTCTATGGCTACACCTTC. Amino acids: CASGSLSDRRVYGYTF.

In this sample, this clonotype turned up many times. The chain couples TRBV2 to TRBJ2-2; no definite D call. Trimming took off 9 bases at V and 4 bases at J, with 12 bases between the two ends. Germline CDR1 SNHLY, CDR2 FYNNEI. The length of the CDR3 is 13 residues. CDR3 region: CASTYGSTGELFF. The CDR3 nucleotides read TGTGCCAGTACCTATGGGTCCACCGGGGAGCTGTTTTTT.

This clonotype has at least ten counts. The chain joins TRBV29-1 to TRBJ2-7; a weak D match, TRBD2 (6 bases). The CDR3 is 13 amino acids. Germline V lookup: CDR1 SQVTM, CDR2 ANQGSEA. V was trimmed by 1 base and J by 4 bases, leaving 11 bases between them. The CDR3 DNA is TGCAGCGTTGAAGCGTCAGGGACTTACGAGCAGTACTTC. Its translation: CSVEASGTYEQYF.

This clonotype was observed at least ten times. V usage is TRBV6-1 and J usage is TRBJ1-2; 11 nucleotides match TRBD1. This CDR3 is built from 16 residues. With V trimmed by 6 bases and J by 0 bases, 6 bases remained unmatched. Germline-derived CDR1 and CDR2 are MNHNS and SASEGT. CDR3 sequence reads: CASRPGQGGSNYGYTF. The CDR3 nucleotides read TGTGCCAGCAGGCCGGGACAGGGGGGTTCTAACTATGGCTACACCTTC.

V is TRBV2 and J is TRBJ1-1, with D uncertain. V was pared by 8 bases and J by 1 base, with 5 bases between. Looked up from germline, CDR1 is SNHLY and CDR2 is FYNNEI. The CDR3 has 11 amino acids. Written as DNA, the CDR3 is TGTGCCAGCCTGTCGAACACTGAAGCTTTCTTT. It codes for CASLSNTEAFF.

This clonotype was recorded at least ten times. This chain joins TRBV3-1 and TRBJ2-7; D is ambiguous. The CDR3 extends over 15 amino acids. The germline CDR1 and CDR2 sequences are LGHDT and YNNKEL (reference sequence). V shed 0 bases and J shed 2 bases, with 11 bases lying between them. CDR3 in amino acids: CASSQELRRPYEQYF. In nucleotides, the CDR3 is TGTGCCAGCAGCCAAGAATTACGCAGGCCCTACGAGCAGTACTTC.

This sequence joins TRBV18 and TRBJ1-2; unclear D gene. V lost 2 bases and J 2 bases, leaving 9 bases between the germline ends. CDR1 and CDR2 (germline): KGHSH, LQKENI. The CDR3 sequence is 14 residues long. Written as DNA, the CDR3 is TGTGCCAGCTCACCAGAAGGAACGAACTATGGCTACACCTTC. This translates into CASSPEGTNYGYTF.

The CDR3 DNA sequence: TGCGCCAGCAGCCCCGGGTTGATGTTTAGGGGAACCCCGGGCACCGGGGAGCTGTTTTTT. It translates to CASSPGLMFRGTPGTGELFF. V usage is TRBV4-1 and J usage is TRBJ2-2, with D perhaps TRBD1 (5 bases). Germline V lookup: CDR1 MGHRA, CDR2 YSYEKL. The CDR3 runs 20 residues. Trimming stripped 4 bases from V and 4 bases from J, with 28 bases between.

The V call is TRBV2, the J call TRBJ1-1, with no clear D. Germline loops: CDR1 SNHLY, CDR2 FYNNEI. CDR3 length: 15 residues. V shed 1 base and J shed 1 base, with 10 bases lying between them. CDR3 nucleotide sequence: TGTGCCAGCAGTGAAGGGCGTGACTGGAACACTGAAGCTTTCTTT. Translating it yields CASSEGRDWNTEAFF.

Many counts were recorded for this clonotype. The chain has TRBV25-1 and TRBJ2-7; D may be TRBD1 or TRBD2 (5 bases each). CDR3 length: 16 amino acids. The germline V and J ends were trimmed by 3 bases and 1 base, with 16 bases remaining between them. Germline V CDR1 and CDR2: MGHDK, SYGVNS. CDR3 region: CASSESGAIPSYEQYF. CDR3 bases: TGTGCCAGCAGTGAGTCCGGGGCCATCCCTTCCTACGAGCAGTACTTC.

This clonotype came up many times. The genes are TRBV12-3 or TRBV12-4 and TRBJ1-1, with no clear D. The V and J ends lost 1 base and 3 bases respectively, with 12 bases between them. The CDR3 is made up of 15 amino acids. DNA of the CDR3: TGTGCCAGCAGTTTAGAAGGAGGGAGGTACACTGAAGCTTTCTTT. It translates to CASSLEGGRYTEAFF.

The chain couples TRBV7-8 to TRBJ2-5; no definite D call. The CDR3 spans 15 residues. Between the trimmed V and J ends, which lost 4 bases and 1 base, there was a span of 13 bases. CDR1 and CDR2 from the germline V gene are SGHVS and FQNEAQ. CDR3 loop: CASSSPFVSQETQYF. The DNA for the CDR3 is TGTGCCAGCAGCTCCCCGTTTGTTAGCCAAGAGACCCAGTACTTC.

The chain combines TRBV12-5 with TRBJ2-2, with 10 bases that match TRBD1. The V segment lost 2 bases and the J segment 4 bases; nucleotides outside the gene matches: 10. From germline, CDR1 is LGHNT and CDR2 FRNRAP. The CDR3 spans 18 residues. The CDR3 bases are TGTGCTAGTGGTTTGTTCCCATCGGGGGACAGGGGCACCGGGGAGCTGTTTTTT. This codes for CASGLFPSGDRGTGELFF. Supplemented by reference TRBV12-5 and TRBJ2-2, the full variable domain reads DARVTQTPRHKVTEMGQEVTMRCQPILGHNTVFWYRQTMMQGLELLAYFRNRAPLDDSGMPKDRFSAEMPDATLATLKIQPSEPRDSAVYFCASGLFPSGDRGTGELFFGEGSRLTVL.

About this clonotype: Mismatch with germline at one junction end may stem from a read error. The CDR3 protein is CASAEDTGGLFF. DNA for the CDR3: TGTGCCAGCGCTGAGGACACCGGGGGGCTGTTTTTT. The V and J genes are TRBV7-3 and TRBJ2-2; D may be TRBD2 (6 bases). CDR3 size: 12 residues. CDR1 is SGHTA, CDR2 FQGTGA, per germline.

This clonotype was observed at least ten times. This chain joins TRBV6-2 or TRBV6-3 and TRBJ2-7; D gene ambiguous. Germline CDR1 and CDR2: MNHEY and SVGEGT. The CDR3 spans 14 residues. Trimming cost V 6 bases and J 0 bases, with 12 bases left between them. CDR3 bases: TGTGCCAGCAGCTCCCAGAGATCCTCCTACGAGCAGTACTTC. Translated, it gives CASSSQRSSYEQYF.

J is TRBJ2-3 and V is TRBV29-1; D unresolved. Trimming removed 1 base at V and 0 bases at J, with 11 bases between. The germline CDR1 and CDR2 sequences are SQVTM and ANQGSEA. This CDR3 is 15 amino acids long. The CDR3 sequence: CSVEVGHSSTDTQYF. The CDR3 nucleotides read TGCAGCGTTGAAGTCGGGCATTCTAGCACAGATACGCAGTATTTT.

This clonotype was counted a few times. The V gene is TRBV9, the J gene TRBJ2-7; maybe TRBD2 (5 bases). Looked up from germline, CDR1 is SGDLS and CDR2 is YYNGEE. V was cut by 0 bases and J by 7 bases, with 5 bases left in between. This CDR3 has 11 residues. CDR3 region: CASSVAGEQYF. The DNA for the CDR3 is TGTGCCAGCAGCGTAGCGGGGGAGCAGTACTTC.